This T cell receptor (beta chain) originates from a study of PD-1 blockade in classical Hodgkin lymphoma. Whole-study findings and limits: CD4+ TCR diversity climbed significantly by C4D1, unlike CD8+ TCR diversity. Nivolumab initiation under 1 year post-ASCT meant exclusion. The diversity seen at baseline in complete responders resembled that of newly diagnosed patients.

Here immunoSEQ multiplex PCR was the method, and the copy in TCRdb shows in-frame clones only, minus some. The table has approximately 73,000 clones, around 93% seen once. All trial patients relapsed after autologous stem cell transplantation. Each best response was a complete response, a partial response or progressive disease. The germline V gene encodes CDR1 SGDLS and CDR2 YYNGEE. V lost 4 bases to trimming and J lost 7 bases; unmatched junction nucleotides: 11. The CDR3 extends over 14 amino acids. In regard to this clone: Its target is unknown.

This sequence originates from a human donor with classical Hodgkin lymphoma. Sequencing was performed on peripheral blood mononuclear cells (PBMCs), taken at baseline. The gene calls are TRBV9 and TRBJ2-7; 7 bases are a match to TRBD2. CDR3 coding DNA: TGTGCCAGCAGCCCGACTAGCATAGAAAATGAGCAGTACTTC. Translation gives CASSPTSIENEQYF.